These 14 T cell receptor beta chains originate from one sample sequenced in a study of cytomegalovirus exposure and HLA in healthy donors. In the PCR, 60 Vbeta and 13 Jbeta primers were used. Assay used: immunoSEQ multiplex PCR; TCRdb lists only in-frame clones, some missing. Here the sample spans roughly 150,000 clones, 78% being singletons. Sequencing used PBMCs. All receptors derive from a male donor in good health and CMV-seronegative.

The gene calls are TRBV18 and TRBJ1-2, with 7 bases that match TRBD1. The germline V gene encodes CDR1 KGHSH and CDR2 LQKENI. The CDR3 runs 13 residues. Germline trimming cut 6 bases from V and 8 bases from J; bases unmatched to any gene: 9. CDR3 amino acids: CASSHPQGKGYTF. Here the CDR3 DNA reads TGTGCCAGCTCCCACCCACAGGGGAAAGGCTACACCTTC. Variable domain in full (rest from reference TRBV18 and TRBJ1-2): NAGVMQNPRHLVRRRGQEARLRCSPMKGHSHVYWYRQLPEEGLKFMVYLQKENIIDESGMPKERFSAEFPKEGPSILRIQQVVRGDSAAYFCASSHPQGKGYTFGSGTRLTVV.

CDR3 sequence (DNA): TGTGCCAGCAGCTGGAGGGGTACCCAGGGCCACGAGCAGTACTTC. Protein product: CASSWRGTQGHEQYF. The genes are TRBV7-8 and TRBJ2-7, with D possibly TRBD2 on 6 matching bases. V lost 4 bases to trimming and J lost 5 bases, with 18 bases between them. Germline V lookup: CDR1 SGHVS, CDR2 FQNEAQ. The CDR3 has 15 residues.

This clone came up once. The CDR3 DNA reads TGTGCCAGCAGTGAAACCGCAGGACTTGGACAAAACATTCAGTACTTC. This translates into CASSETAGLGQNIQYF. V usage is TRBV2 and J usage is TRBJ2-4; D is perhaps TRBD2 (5 bases). The ends were cut back, 2 bases at V and 5 bases at J, with 16 bases in the middle. This CDR3 has 16 residues. CDR1 and CDR2 (germline): SNHLY, FYNNEI.

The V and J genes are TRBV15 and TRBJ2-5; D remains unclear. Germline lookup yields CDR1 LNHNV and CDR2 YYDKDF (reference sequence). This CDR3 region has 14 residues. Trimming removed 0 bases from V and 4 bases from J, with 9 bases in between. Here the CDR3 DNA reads TGTGCCACCAGCAGAGATAAGGCGGCAGAGACCCAGTACTTC. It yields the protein CATSRDKAAETQYF. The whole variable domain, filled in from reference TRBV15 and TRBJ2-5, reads DAMVIQNPRYQVTQFGKPVTLSCSQTLNHNVMYWYQQKSSQAPKLLFHYYDKDFNNEADTPDNFQSRRPNTSFCFLDIRSPGLGDTAMYLCATSRDKAAETQYFGPGTRLLVL.

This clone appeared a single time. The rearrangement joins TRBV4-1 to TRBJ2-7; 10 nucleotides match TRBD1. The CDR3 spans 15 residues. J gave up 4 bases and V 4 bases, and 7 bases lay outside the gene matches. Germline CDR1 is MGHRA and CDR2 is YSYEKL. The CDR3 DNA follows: TGCGCCAGCAGCCGCAGCTCGGGACAGGGGTACGAGCAGTACTTC. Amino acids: CASSRSSGQGYEQYF.

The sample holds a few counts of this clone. The CDR3 DNA reads as TGTGCCAGCAGCAAAAGGCGAACAGCGGGAGACGAAGATACGCAGTATTTT. Its protein is CASSKRRTAGDEDTQYF. The gene calls are TRBV7-9 and TRBJ2-3; 8 bases agree with TRBD2. CDR3 length: 17 amino acids. CDR1 SEHNR and CDR2 FQNEAQ come from the germline V gene (reference sequence). The trim removed 5 bases at V and 5 bases at J, leaving 15 bases unmatched.

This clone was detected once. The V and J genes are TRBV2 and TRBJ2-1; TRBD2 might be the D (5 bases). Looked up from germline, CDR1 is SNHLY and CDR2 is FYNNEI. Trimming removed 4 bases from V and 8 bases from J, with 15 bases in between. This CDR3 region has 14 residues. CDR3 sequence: CASSGRGPWDEQFF. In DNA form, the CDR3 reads TGTGCCAGCAGTGGACGGGGTCCTTGGGATGAGCAGTTCTTC. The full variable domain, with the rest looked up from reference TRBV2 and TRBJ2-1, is EPEVTQTPSHQVTQMGQEVILRCVPISNHLYFYWYRQILGQKVEFLVSFYNNEISEKSEIFDDQFSVERPDGSNFTLKIRSTKLEDSAMYFCASSGRGPWDEQFFGPGTRLTVL.

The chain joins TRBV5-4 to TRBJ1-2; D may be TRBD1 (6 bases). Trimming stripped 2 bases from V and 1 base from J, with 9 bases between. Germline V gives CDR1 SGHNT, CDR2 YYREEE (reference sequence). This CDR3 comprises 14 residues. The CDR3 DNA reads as TGTGCCAGCAGCTTCGGGGGGCTTAACTATGGCTACACCTTC. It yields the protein CASSFGGLNYGYTF. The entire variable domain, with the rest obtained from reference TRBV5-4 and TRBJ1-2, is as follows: ETGVTQSPTHLIKTRGQQVTLRCSSQSGHNTVSWYQQALGQGPQFIFQYYREEENGRGNFPPRFSGLQFPNYSSELNVNALELDDSALYLCASSFGGLNYGYTFGSGTRLTVV.

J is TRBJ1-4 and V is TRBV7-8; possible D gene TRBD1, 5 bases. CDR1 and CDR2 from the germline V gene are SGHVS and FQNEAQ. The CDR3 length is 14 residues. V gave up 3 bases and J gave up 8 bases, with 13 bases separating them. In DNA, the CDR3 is TGTGCCAGCAGCTTTGCCACAGGCGTCGAAAAACTGTTTTTT. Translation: CASSFATGVEKLFF. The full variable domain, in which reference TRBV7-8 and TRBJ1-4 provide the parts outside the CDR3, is GAGVSQSPRYKVAKRGQDVALRCDPISGHVSLFWYQQALGQGPEFLTYFQNEAQLDKSGLPSDRFFAERPEGSVSTLKIQRTQQEDSAVYLCASSFATGVEKLFFGSGTQLSVL.

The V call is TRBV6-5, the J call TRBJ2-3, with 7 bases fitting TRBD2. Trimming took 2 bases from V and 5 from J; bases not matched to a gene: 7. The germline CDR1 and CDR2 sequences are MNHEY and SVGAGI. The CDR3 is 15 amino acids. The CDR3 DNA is TGTGCCAGCAGTTACCGCGGGAGCAGAGAAGATACGCAGTATTTT. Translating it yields CASSYRGSREDTQYF.

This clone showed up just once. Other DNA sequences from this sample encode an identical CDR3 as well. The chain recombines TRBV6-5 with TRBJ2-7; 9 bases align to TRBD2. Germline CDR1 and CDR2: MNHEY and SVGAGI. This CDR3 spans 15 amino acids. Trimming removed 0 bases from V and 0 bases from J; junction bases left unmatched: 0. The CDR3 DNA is TGTGCCAGCAGTTACTCAGCGGGAGGCTCCTACGAGCAGTACTTC. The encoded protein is CASSYSAGGSYEQYF.

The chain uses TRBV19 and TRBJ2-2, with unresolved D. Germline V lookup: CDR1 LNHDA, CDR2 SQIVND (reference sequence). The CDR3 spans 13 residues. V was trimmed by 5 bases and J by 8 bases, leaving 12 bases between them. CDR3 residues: CASSFVLLGELFF. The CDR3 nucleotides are TGTGCCAGTAGTTTTGTATTACTAGGGGAGCTGTTTTTT.

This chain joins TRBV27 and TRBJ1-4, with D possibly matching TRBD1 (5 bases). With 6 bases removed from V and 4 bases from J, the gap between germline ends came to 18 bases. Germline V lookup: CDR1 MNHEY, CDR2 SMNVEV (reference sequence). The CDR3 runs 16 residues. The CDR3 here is CASSSLTQASNEKLFF. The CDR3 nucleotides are TGTGCCAGCAGCTCCCTTACACAGGCGAGTAATGAAAAACTGTTTTTT.

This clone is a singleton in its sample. CDR3 sequence reads: CASSLKTSGGLSGANVLTF. DNA for the CDR3: TGTGCCAGCAGCTTGAAAACTAGCGGGGGACTTTCTGGGGCCAACGTCCTGACTTTC. The rearrangement uses TRBV5-5 and TRBJ2-6, with TRBD2 matching over 11 bases. The CDR3 is made up of 19 amino acids. V gave up 1 base and J gave up 1 base; unmatched junction bases: 7. The germline CDR1 and CDR2 sequences are SGHKS and YYEKEE (reference sequence).